This T cell receptor (beta chain) comes out of a study of blood T cell repertoires in COVID-19. Turning to the study itself: Sites across the United States, Italy and Spain contributed samples from acute and convalescent COVID-19. In each case, the material was cDNA or gDNA derived from T cells, B-cell-depleted T cells, or PBMCs.

Here immunoSEQ multiplex PCR was the method, and the copy in TCRdb shows in-frame clones only, minus some. Of approximately 6,300 clones in the sample, almost 75% were seen once. The table lists this clone with a few counts. The specimen was peripheral blood. This clonotype was obtained from a man in his sixties with acute or convalescent COVID-19.

DNA of the CDR3: TGTGCCATCGGTAGCGGTGACTCCTACAATGAGCAGTTCTTC. This encodes CAIGSGDSYNEQFF. V gene TRBV10-3 combines with J gene TRBJ2-1; D might be TRBD2 (6 bases). The CDR3 contains 14 residues. Trimming stripped 8 bases from V and 0 bases from J, with 11 bases between. CDR1 is ENHRY and CDR2 is SYGVKD in the germline V gene.